This record concerns one TCR beta chain sequence. Its target is unknown. This sample was taken from a study of CD4 T cells in relation to SARS-CoV-2 and coronaviruses. For the study at large: After roughly eleven days of antigen culture, PBMC TCR beta CDR3s were sequenced.

The germline V gene encodes CDR1 SGHAT and CDR2 FQNNGV. The ends were cut back, 3 bases at V and 8 bases at J, with 25 bases in the middle. The CDR3 has 18 residues. Produced via immunoSEQ multiplex PCR; TCRdb's table is partial and in-frame only. The table records some 20,000 clones, around 72% of them present only once. Broader study findings: Crossreactivity was assessed only for spike protein, not other viral proteins.

Unexposed donor CD4+ T cells date from about 2011-2019, before the COVID-19 pandemic. The cells were cultured for about 10 days before CD4+ T cells were isolated. The clonotype originates from a human donor in good health. Sequenced material: CD4+ T cells from PBMCs, cultured in vitro. The chain couples TRBV11-2 to TRBJ2-2; D call uncertain. CDR3 in DNA: TGTGCCAGCAGCTTCAAACCCGACCCCGGGCCAATCACGGGGGAGCTGTTTTTT. The encoded protein is CASSFKPDPGPITGELFF.